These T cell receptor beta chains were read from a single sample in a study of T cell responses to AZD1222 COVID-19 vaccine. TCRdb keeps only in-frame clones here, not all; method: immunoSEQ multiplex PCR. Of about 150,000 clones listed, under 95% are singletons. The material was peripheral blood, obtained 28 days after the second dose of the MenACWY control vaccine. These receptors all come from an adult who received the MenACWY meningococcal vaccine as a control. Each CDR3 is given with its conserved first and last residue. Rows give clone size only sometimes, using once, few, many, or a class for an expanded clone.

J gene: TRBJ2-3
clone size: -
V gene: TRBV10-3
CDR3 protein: CAISDSPTFTDTQYF

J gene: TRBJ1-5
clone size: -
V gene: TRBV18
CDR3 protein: CASSPRGDRTNQPQHF

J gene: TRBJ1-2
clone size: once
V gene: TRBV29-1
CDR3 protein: CSGAGGVSGGYTF

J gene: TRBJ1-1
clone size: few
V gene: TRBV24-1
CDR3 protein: CATSDLYLLGAFFALLNTEAFF

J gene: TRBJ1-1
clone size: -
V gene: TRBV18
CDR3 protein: CASSPSGPEAFF

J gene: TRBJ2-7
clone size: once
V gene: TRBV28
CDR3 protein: CASRDRGGYEQYF

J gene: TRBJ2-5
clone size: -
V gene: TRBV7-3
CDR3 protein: CASSSRSGSETQYF

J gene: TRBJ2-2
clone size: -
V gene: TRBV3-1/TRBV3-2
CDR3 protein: CASSQDSGSNTGELFF

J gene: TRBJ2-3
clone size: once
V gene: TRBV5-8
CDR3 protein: CASITVADTQYF

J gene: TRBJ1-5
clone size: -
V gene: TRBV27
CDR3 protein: CASSLSGTGGYQPQHF

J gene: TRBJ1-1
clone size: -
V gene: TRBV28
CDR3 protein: CASSLTTVPAWWRF

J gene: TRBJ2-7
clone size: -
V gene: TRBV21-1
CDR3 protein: CASSKARDRGQGEQYF

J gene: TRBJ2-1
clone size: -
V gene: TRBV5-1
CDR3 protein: CASSLEAGWWNEQFF